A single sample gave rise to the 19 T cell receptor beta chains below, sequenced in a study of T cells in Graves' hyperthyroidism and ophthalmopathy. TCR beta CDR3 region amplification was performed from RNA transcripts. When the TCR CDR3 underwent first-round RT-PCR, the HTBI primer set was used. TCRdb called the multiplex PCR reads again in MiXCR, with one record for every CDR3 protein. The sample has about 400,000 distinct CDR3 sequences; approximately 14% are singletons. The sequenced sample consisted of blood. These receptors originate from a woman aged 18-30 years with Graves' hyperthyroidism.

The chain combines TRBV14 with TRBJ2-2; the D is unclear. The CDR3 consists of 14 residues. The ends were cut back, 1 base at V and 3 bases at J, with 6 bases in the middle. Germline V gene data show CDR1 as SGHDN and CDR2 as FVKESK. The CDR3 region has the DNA TGTGCCAGCAGCCAAGTGCCGGACACCGGGGAGCTGTTTTTT. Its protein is CASSQVPDTGELFF.

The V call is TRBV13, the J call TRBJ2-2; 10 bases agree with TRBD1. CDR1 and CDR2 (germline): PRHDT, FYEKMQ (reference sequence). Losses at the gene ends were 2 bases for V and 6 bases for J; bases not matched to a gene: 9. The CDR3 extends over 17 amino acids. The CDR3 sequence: CASSLIRDRGAPGELFF. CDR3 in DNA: TGTGCCAGCAGCTTAATCCGGGACAGGGGTGCCCCCGGGGAGCTGTTTTTT.

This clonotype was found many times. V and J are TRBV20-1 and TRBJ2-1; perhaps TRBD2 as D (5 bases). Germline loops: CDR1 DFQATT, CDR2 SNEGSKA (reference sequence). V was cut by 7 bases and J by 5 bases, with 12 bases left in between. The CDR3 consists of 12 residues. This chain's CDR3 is CSDRGINNEQFF. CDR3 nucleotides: TGCAGTGATCGGGGAATCAACAATGAGCAGTTCTTC.

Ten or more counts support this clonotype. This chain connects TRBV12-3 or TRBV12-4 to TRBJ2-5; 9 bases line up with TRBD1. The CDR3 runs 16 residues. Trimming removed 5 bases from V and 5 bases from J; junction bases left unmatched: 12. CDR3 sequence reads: CASSRTSGTGKETQYF. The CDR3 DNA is TGTGCCAGCAGTCGGACCTCCGGGACAGGGAAGGAGACCCAGTACTTC.

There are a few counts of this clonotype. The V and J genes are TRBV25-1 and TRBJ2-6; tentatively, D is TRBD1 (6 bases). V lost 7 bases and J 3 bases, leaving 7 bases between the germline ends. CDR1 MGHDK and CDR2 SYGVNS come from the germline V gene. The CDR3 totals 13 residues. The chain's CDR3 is CASTGVGANVLTF. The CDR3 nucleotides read TGTGCCAGCACAGGGGTTGGGGCCAACGTCCTGACTTTC.

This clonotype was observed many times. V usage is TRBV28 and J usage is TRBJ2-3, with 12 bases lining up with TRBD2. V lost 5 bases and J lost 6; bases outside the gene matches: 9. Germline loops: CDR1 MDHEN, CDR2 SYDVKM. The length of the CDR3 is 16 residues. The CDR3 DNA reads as TGTGCCAGCAGTGCCCCCCTAGCGGGAGGGAGGGATACGCAGTATTTT. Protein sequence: CASSAPLAGGRDTQYF.

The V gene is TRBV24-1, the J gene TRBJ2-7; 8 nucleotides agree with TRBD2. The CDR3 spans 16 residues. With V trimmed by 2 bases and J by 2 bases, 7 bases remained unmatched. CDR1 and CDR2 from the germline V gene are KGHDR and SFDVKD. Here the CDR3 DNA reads TGTGCCACCAGTGATTCGAGCGGGAGAACCCCCTACGAGCAGTACTTC. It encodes CATSDSSGRTPYEQYF.

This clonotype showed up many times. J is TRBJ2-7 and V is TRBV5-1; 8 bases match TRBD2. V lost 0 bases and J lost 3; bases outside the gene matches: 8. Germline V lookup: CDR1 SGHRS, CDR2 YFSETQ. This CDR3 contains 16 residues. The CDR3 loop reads CASSLGPAGVDYEQYF. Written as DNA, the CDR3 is TGCGCCAGCAGCTTGGGGCCAGCGGGAGTAGACTACGAGCAGTACTTC.

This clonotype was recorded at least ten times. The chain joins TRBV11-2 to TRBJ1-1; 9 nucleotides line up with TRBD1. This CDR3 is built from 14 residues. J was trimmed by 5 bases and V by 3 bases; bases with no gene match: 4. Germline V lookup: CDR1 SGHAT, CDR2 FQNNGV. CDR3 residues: CASSLGTGPTEAFF. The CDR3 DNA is TGTGCCAGCAGCTTGGGGACAGGGCCTACTGAAGCTTTCTTT.

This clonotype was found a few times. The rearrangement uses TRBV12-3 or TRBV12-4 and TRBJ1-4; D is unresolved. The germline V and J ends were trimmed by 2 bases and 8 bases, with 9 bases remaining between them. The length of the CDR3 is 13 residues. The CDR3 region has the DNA TGTGCCAGCAGTTTAACGGGAGGGGAAAAACTGTTTTTT. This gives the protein CASSLTGGEKLFF.

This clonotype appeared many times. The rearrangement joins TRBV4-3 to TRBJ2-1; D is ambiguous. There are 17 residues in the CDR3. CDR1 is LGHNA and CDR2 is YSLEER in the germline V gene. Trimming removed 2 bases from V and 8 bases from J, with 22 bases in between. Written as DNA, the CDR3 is TGCGCCAGCAGCCAACAGGCGTGGCCGTCCCGGTTGGATGAGCAGTTCTTC. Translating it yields CASSQQAWPSRLDEQFF.

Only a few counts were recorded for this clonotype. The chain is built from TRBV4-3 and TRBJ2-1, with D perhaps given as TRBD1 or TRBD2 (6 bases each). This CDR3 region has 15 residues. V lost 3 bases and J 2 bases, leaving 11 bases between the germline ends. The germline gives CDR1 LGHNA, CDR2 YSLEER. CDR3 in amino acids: CASSHLRGAYNEQFF. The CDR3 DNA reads TGCGCCAGCAGCCACCTTAGGGGGGCCTACAATGAGCAGTTCTTC.

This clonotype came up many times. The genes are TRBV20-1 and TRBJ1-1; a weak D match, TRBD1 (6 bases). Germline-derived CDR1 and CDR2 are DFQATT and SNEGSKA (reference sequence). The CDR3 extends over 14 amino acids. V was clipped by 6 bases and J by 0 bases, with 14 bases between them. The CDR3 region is CSADERGLNTEAFF. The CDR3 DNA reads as TGCAGTGCCGATGAACGGGGGCTGAACACTGAAGCTTTCTTT.

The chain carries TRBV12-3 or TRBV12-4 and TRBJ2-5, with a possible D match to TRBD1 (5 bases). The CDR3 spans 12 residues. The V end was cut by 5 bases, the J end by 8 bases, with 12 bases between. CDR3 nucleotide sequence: TGTGCCAGCAGTAAACTACAGGACACCCAGTACTTC. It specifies CASSKLQDTQYF.

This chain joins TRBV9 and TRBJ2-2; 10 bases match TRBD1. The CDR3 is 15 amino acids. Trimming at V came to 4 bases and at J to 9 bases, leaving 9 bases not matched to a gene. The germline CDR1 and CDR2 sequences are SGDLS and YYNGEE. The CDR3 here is CASSLSGTGDWELFF. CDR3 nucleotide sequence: TGTGCCAGCAGCCTTTCTGGGACAGGGGACTGGGAGCTGTTTTTT.

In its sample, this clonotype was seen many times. CDR3: CASSLITTYEQYF. CDR3 in DNA: TGTGCCAGCAGTTTGATTACCACCTACGAGCAGTACTTC. The chain couples TRBV12-3 or TRBV12-4 to TRBJ2-7; D not resolved. The CDR3 spans 13 residues. V lost 3 bases and J lost 2, with 8 bases in between.

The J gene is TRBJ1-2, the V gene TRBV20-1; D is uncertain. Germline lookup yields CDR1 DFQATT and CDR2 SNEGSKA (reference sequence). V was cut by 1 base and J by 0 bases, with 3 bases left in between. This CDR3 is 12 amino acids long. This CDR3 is CSARAANYGYTF. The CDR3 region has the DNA TGCAGTGCTAGAGCAGCTAACTATGGCTACACCTTC.

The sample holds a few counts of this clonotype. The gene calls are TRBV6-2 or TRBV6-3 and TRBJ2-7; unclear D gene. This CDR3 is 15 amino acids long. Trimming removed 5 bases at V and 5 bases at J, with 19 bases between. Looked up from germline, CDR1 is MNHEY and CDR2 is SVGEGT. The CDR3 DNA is TGTGCCAGCAGTCCCATAGTCGGGCCTAAACACGAGCAGTACTTC. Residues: CASSPIVGPKHEQYF.

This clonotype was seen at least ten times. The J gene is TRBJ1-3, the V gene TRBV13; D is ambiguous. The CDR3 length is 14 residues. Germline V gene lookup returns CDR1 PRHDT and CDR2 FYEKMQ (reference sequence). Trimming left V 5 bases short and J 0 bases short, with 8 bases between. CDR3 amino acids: CASSPQNSGNTIYF. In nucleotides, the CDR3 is TGTGCCAGCAGCCCCCAGAACTCTGGAAACACCATATATTTT.